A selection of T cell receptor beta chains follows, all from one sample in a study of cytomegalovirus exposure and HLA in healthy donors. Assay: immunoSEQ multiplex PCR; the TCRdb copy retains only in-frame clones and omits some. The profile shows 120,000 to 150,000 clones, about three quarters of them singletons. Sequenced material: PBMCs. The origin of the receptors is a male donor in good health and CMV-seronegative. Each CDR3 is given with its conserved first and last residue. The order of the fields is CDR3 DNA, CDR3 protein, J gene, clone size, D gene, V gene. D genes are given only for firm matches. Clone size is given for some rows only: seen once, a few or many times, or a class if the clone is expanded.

TGTGCCTGGAGTGCCAGTCCAGGGGTGGGCACTGAAGCTTTCTTT CAWSASPGVGTEAFF TRBJ1-1 . . TRBV30
TGTGCCAGCAGCGTAGTGACTGCGAACACTGAAGCTTTCTTT CASSVVTANTEAFF TRBJ1-1 once . TRBV9
TGCGCCAGCAGCCGGTGGGAGGGGCCCCAAGAGACCCAGTACTTC CASSRWEGPQETQYF TRBJ2-5 . TRBD2 TRBV4-3
TGTGCCAGCAGCTTGCCGACAGGGACCACCTACGAGCAGTACTTC CASSLPTGTTYEQYF TRBJ2-7 once TRBD1 TRBV7-9
TGTGCTATTGGTACGGATCAGCCCCAGCATTTT CAIGTDQPQHF TRBJ1-5 few . TRBV12-5
TGTGCCAGCAGCCAACGGGGGAGACCCTACGAGCAGTACTTC CASSQRGRPYEQYF TRBJ2-7 once . TRBV7-6
TGTGCCAGCAGCTTAACACTAGCGGGGGGGCCCGAGGACACCGGGGAGCTGTTTTTT CASSLTLAGGPEDTGELFF TRBJ2-2 . TRBD2 TRBV7-3
TGTGCCAGCTCACCACCAACGGCAGGGGGAGAGTATGGCTACACCTTC CASSPPTAGGEYGYTF TRBJ1-2 . TRBD1 TRBV18
TGTGCCAGCAGCCCCCATTTGACAGGGTTGTATGGCTACACCTTC CASSPHLTGLYGYTF TRBJ1-2 . TRBD1 TRBV2
TGTGCCAGCAGCACGAGACAGGGTGGGCAGCCCCAGCATTTT CASSTRQGGQPQHF TRBJ1-5 . TRBD1 TRBV7-2
TGCGCCAGCAGCTTGGATCAGGGGGGCTATGGCTACACCTTC CASSLDQGGYGYTF TRBJ1-2 . TRBD1 TRBV5-1
TGTGCCAGCAGCTCGGACAGGGGGAATTCACCCCTCCACTTT CASSSDRGNSPLHF TRBJ1-6 . TRBD1 TRBV13
TGTGCCATCAGTGAGTCCCGACTAGCGGGAACCGGGGAGCTGTTTTTT CAISESRLAGTGELFF TRBJ2-2 . TRBD2 TRBV10-3
TGTGCCAGCAGCTTAGAACAGGGGGGGTATGGCTACACCTTC CASSLEQGGYGYTF TRBJ1-2 few TRBD1 TRBV7-9
TGTGCCAGCAGTTTGGACAGCTACTATGGCTACACCTTC CASSLDSYYGYTF TRBJ1-2 . . TRBV28
TGTGCCAGCAGCCCAGAGGCCAGGGTCACTGAAGCTTTCTTT CASSPEARVTEAFF TRBJ1-1 once . TRBV7-9
TGTTCCAGCAGCGACCCCCGGGCAGGGCGGGGGACTGAAGCTTTCTTT CSSSDPRAGRGTEAFF TRBJ1-1 . . TRBV7-9
TGTGCCTGGAGTAGGGAGGCTCCAATGAGGAAACTGTTTTTT CAWSREAPMRKLFF TRBJ1-4 . . TRBV30
TGTGCCAGTAGGGTGGGGGTTAAGGGCGGGGGCACTGAAGCTTTCTTT CASRVGVKGGGTEAFF TRBJ1-1 . . TRBV19
TGTGCCAGCAGGCCCGACATCTCCGGAAACACCATATATTTT CASRPDISGNTIYF TRBJ1-3 . . TRBV6-5
TGTGCCAGCACTACAGGGGCGGGGGGAACTAACTATGGCTACACCTTC CASTTGAGGTNYGYTF TRBJ1-2 . TRBD1 TRBV5-4
TGTGCCAGCAGTTCGACAGGGGGCAAGACGGAAGCTTTCTTT CASSSTGGKTEAFF TRBJ1-1 . TRBD1 TRBV27
TGTGCCAGCAGCCTAACTAGCGGGGCAACTACGCAGTATTTT CASSLTSGATTQYF TRBJ2-3 once TRBD2 TRBV7-2
TGTGCCAGCAGCTTAGCGAGTGAGCAGTTCTTC CASSLASEQFF TRBJ2-1 once . TRBV7-2
TGTGCCAGCAAGGGGAACAGGGGAAACAATCAGCCCCAGCATTTT CASKGNRGNNQPQHF TRBJ1-5 . TRBD1 TRBV6-1
TGTGCCACCAGCAGTTTTGACAGTTCCTACGAGCAGTACTTC CATSSFDSSYEQYF TRBJ2-7 . . TRBV15
TGTGCCAGCAGTTTTTTGGGGGCTCAAGAGACCCAGTACTTC CASSFLGAQETQYF TRBJ2-5 . . TRBV27
TGTGCCAGCAGTTCCACCCCCGGGGTCCAGCGCGAGCAGTACTTC CASSSTPGVQREQYF TRBJ2-7 . . TRBV27
TGTGCCAGCAGTTTATTCCGTAATGGCTACACCTTC CASSLFRNGYTF TRBJ1-2 . . TRBV28
TGTGCCAGCAGCCGGGGACAGGGCTATGGCTACACCTTC CASSRGQGYGYTF TRBJ1-2 once TRBD1 TRBV6-5
TGTGCCAGTAGTCCCGACAGGAATCAGCCCCAGCATTTT CASSPDRNQPQHF TRBJ1-5 . . TRBV19
TGTGCCAGCAGTGGCGGGACAGGGGTTGTTTGGCAGTTCTTC CASSGGTGVVWQFF TRBJ2-1 . TRBD1 TRBV2
TGCGCCAGCAGAAAGGAGGCTAGCGGGGGGGCCTACGAGCAGTACTTC CASRKEASGGAYEQYF TRBJ2-7 . TRBD2 TRBV5-1
TGTGCCAGCAATGGACAGGGCAAGGGGAATCAGCCCCAGCATTTT CASNGQGKGNQPQHF TRBJ1-5 few TRBD1 TRBV2
TGTGCCAGCAGTTACTCCGGACAGGGCTACGAGCAGTACTTC CASSYSGQGYEQYF TRBJ2-7 . TRBD1 TRBV6-5
TGTGCCAGCAGCCCCCGCCTGACAGGGGGCTCGGGCGGCTACACCTTC CASSPRLTGGSGGYTF TRBJ1-2 few TRBD1 TRBV14
TGTGCCAGCAGTTTATTTGGACTAGCGGGAAGGGGGGTCTACAATGAGCAGTTCTTC CASSLFGLAGRGVYNEQFF TRBJ2-1 . TRBD2 TRBV27
TGTGCCAGCAGTCCTCTCGACACCTATGGCTACACCTTC CASSPLDTYGYTF TRBJ1-2 . . TRBV25-1
TGTGCCAGTAGCCCGACCGGGACAGGGGGAAACACCATATATTTT CASSPTGTGGNTIYF TRBJ1-3 . TRBD1 TRBV19
TGTGCCAGCAGCTTAGTATATACTGAAGCTTTCTTT CASSLVYTEAFF TRBJ1-1 once . TRBV7-9
TGCGCCAGCAGCTATACCTCAGGGGTACGCGAGCAGTACTTC CASSYTSGVREQYF TRBJ2-7 once . TRBV5-1
TGTGCCAGCAGCCTAGATGGGACGGGGAGGGAAGAGACCCAGTACTTC CASSLDGTGREETQYF TRBJ2-5 . TRBD2 TRBV7-9
TGTGCCAGCAGCCCCAGGGGTCAGGAAGACTATGGCTACACCTTC CASSPRGQEDYGYTF TRBJ1-2 . . TRBV9
TGTGCCAGTAGTATAGAACGGACAGGCGTTGGCAACGAGCAGTACTTC CASSIERTGVGNEQYF TRBJ2-7 . TRBD1 TRBV19
TGCGCCAGCAGACACGGTACAGGGGGGGTCCCTCGGGAGCAGTACTTC CASRHGTGGVPREQYF TRBJ2-7 . . TRBV5-1
TGTGCCAGCAGTTACCAGGGGGTGGCTGAAGCTTTCTTT CASSYQGVAEAFF TRBJ1-1 . TRBD1 TRBV2
TGTGCCAGCAGCTTTGGACAGGGGAGAAGGAATGAGCAGTTCTTC CASSFGQGRRNEQFF TRBJ2-1 . TRBD1 TRBV7-9
TGCGCCAGCAGCCAACCCCACACAGATACGCAGTATTTT CASSQPHTDTQYF TRBJ2-3 . . TRBV4-1